This T cell receptor beta chain originates from a study of Graves' ophthalmopathy and Graves' hyperthyroidism. The V end lost 8 bases, the J end lost 6 bases, and 11 bases lay between the germline ends. CDR3 length equals 12 residues. From germline, CDR1 is LNHDA and CDR2 SQIVND (reference sequence). Note on this clonotype: Its antigen is unidentified. A much larger clone differs by one base, so this may be a read error.

Amplified material comprised TCR beta CDR3 regions derived from RNA transcripts. Second-round multiplex PCR came after a first-round RT-PCR that employed HTBI primers. TCRdb re-derived calls from the multiplex PCR reads in MiXCR, one entry per CDR3 protein. The data hold 500,000 to 700,000 distinct CDR3 sequences, with 35% to 45% observed a single time. Study outcomes and limitations: Blood contained most expanded thyroid clonotypes exceeding 0.001 frequency. Ophthalmopathy progression cases were predicted by the model with roughly 64% sensitivity and less than 85% specificity.

Source material: peripheral blood or thyroid tissue (not recorded which). This chain links TRBV19 with TRBJ1-5; possible D gene TRBD1, 6 bases. The sequence derives from an adult man with Graves' hyperthyroidism. The CDR3 loop is CASGGLSQPQHF. In nucleotides, the CDR3 is TGTGCCAGTGGGGGCCTTTCTCAGCCCCAGCATTTT.